The next 11 T cell receptor beta chains were all read from a single sample in a study of shared T cell receptors in the human thymus. Sequenced by immunoSEQ multiplex PCR; TCRdb stores in-frame clones only, minus some. The sample consists of 630,000 or so clones, approximately 89% of them appearing once. These same records also appear under a second study, on human thymus T cells.

Sequenced material: thymocytes. Receptor source: a boy less than two years old with a congenital heart defect.

This rearrangement joins TRBV5-6 to TRBJ1-2; perhaps TRBD1 as D (5 bases). From germline, CDR1 is SGHDT and CDR2 YYEEEE. V lost 5 bases to trimming and J lost 0 bases, with 14 bases between them. The CDR3 is 15 amino acids. CDR3 loop: CASRFTGAANYGYTF. In DNA, the CDR3 is TGTGCCAGCAGGTTCACAGGTGCCGCTAACTATGGCTACACCTTC.

This clone turned up a few times. This chain connects TRBV4-3 to TRBJ2-1, with TRBD2 matching over 9 bases. The CDR3 is 15 residues long. V was pared by 1 base and J by 5 bases, with 3 bases of the junction left unmatched. Germline lookup yields CDR1 LGHNA and CDR2 YSLEER. The CDR3, as DNA: TGCGCCAGCAGCCAAGGGACTAGCGCAAACAATGAGCAGTTCTTC. It codes for CASSQGTSANNEQFF.

CDR3 DNA: TGTGCCAGCAGCATGACTAGCGGGGGGACCCGACCTCGGACCGGGGAGCTGTTTTTT. It is translated as CASSMTSGGTRPRTGELFF. J is TRBJ2-2 and V is TRBV7-2; 13 positions agree with TRBD2. Germline V gene sequence: CDR1 SGHTA, CDR2 FQGNSA. V gave up 5 bases and J gave up 5 bases; unmatched junction bases: 14. This CDR3 is 19 amino acids long.

The rearrangement links TRBV9 to TRBJ2-1, with 7 bases matching TRBD2. Germline V gives CDR1 SGDLS, CDR2 YYNGEE. Trimming at V came to 3 bases and at J to 7 bases, leaving 7 bases not matched to a gene. This CDR3 has 14 amino acids. The CDR3 loop is CASSAGTTENEQFF. DNA for the CDR3: TGTGCCAGCAGCGCTGGGACTACTGAGAATGAGCAGTTCTTC.

This chain uses TRBV25-1 with TRBJ1-4; no clear D gene. Trimming shortened V by 4 bases and J by 4 bases, and 10 bases separated the two germline ends. This CDR3 comprises 14 residues. Germline V CDR1 and CDR2: MGHDK, SYGVNS. Here the CDR3 reads CASSVGGLNEKLFF. The CDR3 bases are TGTGCCAGCAGTGTCGGAGGACTTAATGAAAAACTGTTTTTT.

The chain links TRBV5-1 to TRBJ2-2; maybe TRBD2 (7 bases). Trimming left V 0 bases short and J 4 bases short, with 22 bases between. Germline CDR1 is SGHRS and CDR2 is YFSETQ. CDR3 length: 19 residues. CDR3 DNA sequence: TGCGCCAGCAGCTTGGAGGGGGGGGACCGACGGTCGGGCACCGGGGAGCTGTTTTTT. Its translation is CASSLEGGDRRSGTGELFF. Complete variable domain (other parts from reference TRBV5-1 and TRBJ2-2): KAGVTQTPRYLIKTRGQQVTLSCSPISGHRSVSWYQQTPGQGLQFLFEYFSETQRNKGNFPGRFSGRQFSNSRSEMNVSTLELGDSALYLCASSLEGGDRRSGTGELFFGEGSRLTVL.

The chain couples TRBV28 to TRBJ2-3, with 7 positions matching TRBD1. Germline values: CDR1 MDHEN, CDR2 SYDVKM. J was trimmed by 0 bases and V by 8 bases; bases with no gene match: 8. The CDR3 has 15 residues. The CDR3 DNA is TGTGCCAGCGGTAGGACAGGCCATAGCACAGATACGCAGTATTTT. The encoded protein is CASGRTGHSTDTQYF.

V and J are TRBV21-1 and TRBJ2-1; TRBD2 is taken as the D call from the table, unchecked against the DNA. TRBV21-1 is designated a pseudogene. This CDR3 is 17 amino acids long. The CDR3 DNA follows: TGTGCCAGCAGGCCGGGACTAGCGGGCCCAGCCTACAATGAGCAGTTCTTC. This sequence encodes CASRPGLAGPAYNEQFF.

V gene TRBV18 combines with J gene TRBJ1-1; 7 bases align to TRBD1. Germline loops: CDR1 KGHSH, CDR2 LQKENI. The CDR3 extends over 15 amino acids. V lost 3 bases to trimming and J lost 5 bases; unmatched junction nucleotides: 9. The CDR3 sequence: CASSPVLTGQTEAFF. For the CDR3, the DNA is TGTGCCAGCTCACCCGTCCTGACAGGGCAGACTGAAGCTTTCTTT.

This chain joins TRBV19 and TRBJ2-3, with 10 bases matching TRBD2. This CDR3 is 18 amino acids long. The germline V gene has CDR1 LNHDA and CDR2 SQIVND (reference sequence). After removal of 4 bases from V and 3 bases from J, the junction contained 13 bases not matched to a gene. CDR3 nucleotides: TGTGCCAGTAGTAGCGCTCGGACTAGCGGAGGGGAGACAGATACGCAGTATTTT. Its translation is CASSSARTSGGETDTQYF.

The chain couples TRBV7-9 to TRBJ2-7, with TRBD1 identical over 7 bases. The length of the CDR3 is 12 residues. Unmatched junction bases numbered 7, after V lost 2 bases and J lost 12 bases. Germline V gene data show CDR1 as SEHNR and CDR2 as FQNEAQ (reference sequence). The CDR3 sequence: CASSLQTGLSYF. CDR3 sequence (DNA): TGTGCCAGCAGCTTACAGACAGGGTTGTCGTACTTC.